The rows below give T cell receptor beta chains drawn from one sample of a study of blood T cell repertoires in COVID-19. The table came from immunoSEQ multiplex PCR; TCRdb's copy has only in-frame clones and leaves some out. The table has approximately 150,000 clones, roughly nine tenths seen once. Sequencing was carried out using peripheral blood. The receptors come from a human donor in a cohort sampled during active COVID-19. Both conserved end residues are part of each CDR3. The D gene is left open where the match is weak. The listing skips clone size in some rows; elsewhere it reads once, few, many or a size class.

TRBJ2-7	.	few	TRBV20-1	15	CSASGGQGQSYEQYF	TGCAGTGCTAGTGGCGGGCAGGGACAATCCTACGAGCAGTACTTC
TRBJ2-1	TRBD1	.	TRBV18	15	CASSRRQGSNGEQFF	TGTGCCAGCTCACGTAGACAGGGGTCTAACGGTGAGCAGTTCTTC
TRBJ2-7	.	.	TRBV15	15	CATSSSRQTAYEQYF	TGTGCCACCAGCTCATCCAGACAGACGGCCTACGAGCAGTACTTC
TRBJ2-7	TRBD2	.	TRBV3-1/TRBV3-2	15	CASRLAGRPSYEQYF	TGTGCCAGTCGACTAGCGGGGCGACCATCCTACGAGCAGTACTTC
TRBJ2-3	.	.	TRBV10-3	15	CAISETRGAGDTQYF	TGTGCCATCAGTGAGACCCGGGGGGCCGGAGATACGCAGTATTTT
TRBJ2-3	TRBD2	.	TRBV3-1/TRBV3-2	16	CASSLRTSGGADTQYF	TGTGCCAGCAGCTTACGGACTAGCGGGGGGGCAGATACGCAGTATTTT
TRBJ2-2	.	.	TRBV5-4	13	CASSLGLTGELFF	TGTGCCAGCAGCTTGGGACTCACCGGGGAGCTGTTTTTT
TRBJ1-2	.	.	TRBV19	14	CASTGTPTNYGYTF	TGTGCCAGTACTGGGACACCCACTAACTATGGCTACACCTTC
TRBJ2-7	.	.	TRBV5-6	11	CASSSGYEQYF	TGTGCCAGCAGCTCCGGCTACGAGCAGTACTTC
TRBJ2-5	.	.	TRBV9	15	CASSVATGWEETQYF	TGTGCCAGCAGCGTAGCTACGGGGTGGGAAGAGACCCAGTACTTC
TRBJ2-7	.	.	TRBV5-1	15	CASSLSRTETYEQYF	TGCGCCAGCAGCTTGTCTCGTACAGAGACCTACGAGCAGTACTTC
TRBJ1-1	.	.	TRBV6-5	13	CASSYLLATEAFF	TGTGCCAGCAGTTACCTTTTGGCCACTGAAGCTTTCTTT
TRBJ2-3	TRBD2	.	TRBV5-8	16	CASSPPGSGEGDTQYF	TGTGCCAGCAGCCCTCCCGGTAGCGGGGAAGGAGATACGCAGTATTTT
TRBJ1-1	TRBD1	.	TRBV11-2	13	CASSTRDRDEAFF	TGTGCCAGCAGCACCCGGGACAGGGATGAAGCTTTCTTT
TRBJ2-1	.	.	TRBV6-5	15	CASSPTARSYNEQFF	TGTGCCAGCAGTCCGACTGCACGCTCCTACAATGAGCAGTTCTTC
TRBJ2-5	.	.	TRBV28	13	CASSFRSGKTQYF	TGTGCCAGCAGTTTTAGATCCGGGAAGACCCAGTACTTC
TRBJ2-5	TRBD2	.	TRBV28	16	CASSLMGLAGRETQYF	TGTGCCAGCAGTTTAATGGGACTAGCGGGGAGGGAGACCCAGTACTTC
TRBJ2-7	.	once	TRBV7-9	14	CASSFATGGYEQYF	TGTGCCAGCAGCTTTGCCACCGGGGGCTACGAGCAGTACTTC
TRBJ2-3	.	.	TRBV19	13	CASSRGFTDTQYF	TGTGCCAGTAGTAGAGGGTTCACAGATACGCAGTATTTT
TRBJ2-7	TRBD1	.	TRBV2	15	CASSRRTGVLYEQYF	TGTGCCAGCAGTCGAAGGACAGGGGTCCTCTACGAGCAGTACTTC
TRBJ2-1	TRBD2	.	TRBV4-2	15	CASRYSGGLYNEQFF	TGTGCCAGCAGATATAGCGGGGGACTCTACAATGAGCAGTTCTTC
TRBJ2-3	TRBD2	.	TRBV7-3	16	CASSLTSSGSTDTQYF	TGTGCCAGCAGCTTAACCTCTAGCGGTAGCACAGATACGCAGTATTTT
TRBJ1-2	.	.	TRBV29-1	14	CSVEWAGEGYGYTF	TGCAGCGTTGAATGGGCAGGGGAGGGCTATGGCTACACCTTC
TRBJ2-5	.	.	TRBV5-1	15	CASSPWVGVGETQYF	TGCGCCAGCAGCCCTTGGGTCGGGGTAGGGGAGACCCAGTACTTC
TRBJ2-7	TRBD2	.	TRBV2	17	CASSQGLAGGPSYEQYF	TGTGCCAGCAGTCAGGGACTAGCGGGGGGGCCCTCCTACGAGCAGTACTTC
TRBJ1-4	TRBD1	.	TRBV5-1	15	CASSLARTGDEKLFF	TGCGCCAGCAGCTTGGCCCGGACAGGGGATGAAAAACTGTTTTTT
TRBJ1-1	.	.	TRBV5-1	14	CASSLVDSNTEAFF	TGCGCCAGCAGCTTGGTCGACAGCAACACTGAAGCTTTCTTT
TRBJ2-5	TRBD1	.	TRBV7-7	15	CASSLGGGARETQYF	TGTGCCAGCAGCTTAGGAGGGGGCGCGCGGGAGACCCAGTACTTC
TRBJ2-3	.	.	TRBV7-9	15	CASSSGGGGTDTQYF	TGTGCCAGCAGCTCCGGTGGGGGCGGCACAGATACGCAGTATTTT
TRBJ2-3	.	.	TRBV11-2	14	CASSLDRRGDTQYF	TGTGCCAGCAGCTTAGACAGGCGAGGGGATACGCAGTATTTT
TRBJ2-3	TRBD2	.	TRBV5-4	14	CASSLLAATDTQYF	TGTGCCAGCAGCTTGCTAGCGGCCACAGATACGCAGTATTTT
TRBJ1-2	.	.	TRBV4-1	15	CASSQDPKGGSGYTF	TGCGCCAGCAGCCAAGACCCCAAGGGGGGGTCGGGCTACACCTTC
TRBJ1-6	.	.	TRBV5-4	13	CASSLDRISPLHF	TGTGCCAGCAGCTTGGACAGGATTTCACCCCTCCACTTT
TRBJ2-3	TRBD2	.	TRBV19	13	CAGATSGTDTQYF	TGTGCCGGAGCGACTAGCGGCACAGATACGCAGTATTTT
TRBJ2-3	TRBD2	.	TRBV5-1	16	CASSPGTSGVTDTQYF	TGCGCCAGCAGCCCGGGGACTAGCGGGGTCACAGATACGCAGTATTTT
TRBJ2-7	TRBD1	.	TRBV11-2	15	CASSLQGYLSYEQYF	TGTGCCAGCAGTTTACAGGGGTATTTGTCCTACGAGCAGTACTTC
TRBJ2-3	TRBD2	.	TRBV19	14	CASSPSGVGDTQYF	TGTGCCAGTAGCCCCAGCGGGGTGGGAGATACGCAGTATTTT
TRBJ2-7	TRBD1	.	TRBV18	13	CASGQGAQYEQYF	TGTGCCAGCGGACAGGGTGCTCAATACGAGCAGTACTTC
TRBJ1-4	TRBD1	.	TRBV6-5	16	CASSWGRGQSNEKLFF	TGTGCCAGCAGTTGGGGCAGGGGGCAGTCTAATGAAAAACTGTTTTTT
TRBJ2-7	TRBD1	once	TRBV7-2	14	CASSLRTGGHEQYF	TGTGCCAGCAGCTTAAGGACAGGGGGTCACGAGCAGTACTTC
TRBJ2-1	TRBD2	.	TRBV7-3	15	CASSLSGGPYNEQFF	TGTGCCAGCAGCCTTAGCGGGGGGCCATACAATGAGCAGTTCTTC
TRBJ2-3	TRBD1	.	TRBV11-3	14	CASSSQGALDTQYF	TGTGCCAGCAGCTCCCAGGGGGCATTAGATACGCAGTATTTT
TRBJ1-3	.	.	TRBV2	14	CASTRISSGNTIYF	TGTGCCAGCACCAGAATATCCTCTGGAAACACCATATATTTT
TRBJ2-3	TRBD2	once	TRBV9	14	CASSRGGFTDTQYF	TGTGCCAGCAGCCGGGGGGGATTCACAGATACGCAGTATTTT
TRBJ2-2	.	.	TRBV3-1/TRBV3-2	19	CASSQGPGQGIISTGELFF	TGTGCCAGCAGCCAAGGCCCAGGGCAGGGTATTATTTCTACCGGGGAGCTGTTTTTT
TRBJ1-6	.	.	TRBV11-2	15	CASSRQTTDNSPLHF	TGTGCCAGCAGCCGCCAAACAACCGATAATTCACCCCTCCACTTT
TRBJ1-2	.	.	TRBV19	16	CASNPSDGSTAYGYTF	TGTGCCAGTAACCCTTCGGACGGGAGCACAGCCTATGGCTACACCTTC
TRBJ2-3	TRBD2	.	TRBV5-6	18	CASSVLGTTSPSTDTQYF	TGTGCCAGCAGCGTCCTCGGGACTACCTCTCCTAGCACAGATACGCAGTATTTT
TRBJ1-3	TRBD1	.	TRBV29-1	11	CSVGQGDTIYF	TGCAGCGTCGGACAGGGAGACACCATATATTTT
TRBJ1-2	.	.	TRBV5-5	18	CASSLSTHALGKEDGYTF	TGTGCCAGCAGCTTGTCTACCCACGCGTTGGGAAAGGAGGATGGCTACACCTTC
TRBJ2-1	TRBD2	.	TRBV7-3	15	CASSRGLAGDNEQFF	TGTGCCAGCAGCCGAGGACTAGCGGGCGACAATGAGCAGTTCTTC
TRBJ2-1	TRBD2	once	TRBV6-4	15	CASSEGLAGGNEQFF	TGTGCCAGCAGTGAAGGACTAGCGGGGGGCAATGAGCAGTTCTTC
TRBJ2-7	TRBD2	.	TRBV7-2	15	CASSPWTSGAYEQYF	TGTGCCAGCAGCCCCTGGACTAGCGGGGCCTACGAGCAGTACTTC
TRBJ1-3	.	.	TRBV9	15	CASSLQGLSGNTIYF	TGTGCCAGCAGCCTTCAGGGCCTCTCTGGAAACACCATATATTTT